Sequencing of this TCR beta chain was carried out in a study of beta chain features in type 1 diabetes. With 7 bases removed from V and 4 bases from J, the gap between germline ends came to 13 bases. CDR3 length: 13 residues. Germline CDR1 and CDR2: MNHEY and SMNVEV (reference sequence). This clone was recorded a few times. As every portion of the isolated RNA was reverse transcribed, the sequencing read expressed TCRB transcripts. Sequencing used immunoSEQ multiplex PCR; TCRdb keeps in-frame clones, though not all of them. The sample records around 300,000 clones, 8% being singletons. The V call is TRBV27, the J call TRBJ2-5, with D perhaps being TRBD1 or TRBD2 (5 bases each). The TCR originated in a woman under 30 in good health. The sample was central memory CD4+ T cells from blood. CDR3 DNA: TGTGCCAGCATCGGGTGGGGACGAGAGACCCAGTACTTC. Its protein is CASIGWGRETQYF.